The entry below gives a single T cell receptor beta chain sequence along with its context. The data are from a study of blood T cell repertoires in COVID-19. Turning to the study itself: The United States, Italy and Spain were the sources of the acute and convalescent COVID-19 samples.

Living in under 30 US areas, the participants were between roughly 18 and 90 years of age. Assignments of participants to cohorts depended upon their own reported clinical history. TCRdb's table, derived via immunoSEQ multiplex PCR, lists solely in-frame clones and lacks some. This table holds around 58,000 clones, about 82% found once. This TCR came from a woman in her thirties or forties with acute COVID-19. The sample taken for sequencing was PBMCs or T cells enriched from blood (not recorded which).

CDR3 region: CASSLATLGGNEQFF. In DNA form, the CDR3 reads TGCGCCAGCAGCTTGGCCACTTTGGGAGGGAATGAGCAGTTCTTC. V usage is TRBV5-1 and J usage is TRBJ2-1, with 7 bases identical to TRBD2. CDR1 is SGHRS, CDR2 YFSETQ, per germline. CDR3 length equals 15 residues. Unmatched junction bases numbered 7, after V lost 0 bases and J lost 7 bases.